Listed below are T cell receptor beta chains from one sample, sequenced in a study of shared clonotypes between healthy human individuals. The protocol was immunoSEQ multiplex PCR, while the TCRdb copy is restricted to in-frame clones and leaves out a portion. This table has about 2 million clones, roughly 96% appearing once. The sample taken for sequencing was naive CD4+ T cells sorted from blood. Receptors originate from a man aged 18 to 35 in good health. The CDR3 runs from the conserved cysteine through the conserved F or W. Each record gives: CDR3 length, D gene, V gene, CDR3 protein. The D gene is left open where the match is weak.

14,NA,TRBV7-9,CASSPGATSNEQFF
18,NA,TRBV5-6,CASSLDVGSVKGTDTQYF
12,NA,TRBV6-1,CASSRRLLEAFF
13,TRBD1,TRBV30,CAWSRQGRTEAFF
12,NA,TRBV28,CASSPGVYGYTF
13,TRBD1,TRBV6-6,CASSGQGEQPQHF
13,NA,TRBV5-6,CASSLAGFGEQFF
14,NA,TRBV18,CASSLEVLGDSRVF
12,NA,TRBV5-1,CASSLDGNTIYF
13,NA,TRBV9,CASSAGPTEGQYF
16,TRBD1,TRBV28,CASSPPTGYGIYEQYF
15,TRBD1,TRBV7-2,CASSLRGRTTDTQYF
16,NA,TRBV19,CALRASRGQGTDTQYF
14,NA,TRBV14,CASSQTGSPDTQYF
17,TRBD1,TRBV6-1,CASSERGQWLSYNEQFF
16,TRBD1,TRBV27,CASSPGTGGRGQPQHF
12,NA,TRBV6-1,CASMRGLNEQYF